This T cell receptor (beta chain) was identified during a study of T cell responses to AZD1222 COVID-19 vaccine. Points from the study as a whole: The donor group comprised mostly white British people and more females; the analysis possibly underestimated clonal diversity. Repertoires were collected only later (after the peak T cell response had occurred). With dominance at 160-218 and 743-854, vaccine-associated CD4 TCRs spanned spike.

V dropped 6 bases and J dropped 0 bases, with 8 bases sitting between them. This CDR3 spans 13 amino acids. Looked up from germline, CDR1 is SNHLY and CDR2 is FYNNEI. Assay: immunoSEQ multiplex PCR; the TCRdb copy retains only in-frame clones and omits some. The sample carries approximately 84,000 clones, around 91% recorded once. A note on this clone: What it binds is not known.

The rearrangement links TRBV2 to TRBJ1-1; D gene ambiguous. The receptor was isolated from an adult who received the AZD1222 COVID-19 vaccine. Sequenced here: peripheral blood, sampled 28 days after the second AZD1222 dose. This chain's CDR3 is CASREIMNTEAFF. The CDR3, as DNA: TGTGCCAGCAGGGAGATAATGAACACTGAAGCTTTCTTT.